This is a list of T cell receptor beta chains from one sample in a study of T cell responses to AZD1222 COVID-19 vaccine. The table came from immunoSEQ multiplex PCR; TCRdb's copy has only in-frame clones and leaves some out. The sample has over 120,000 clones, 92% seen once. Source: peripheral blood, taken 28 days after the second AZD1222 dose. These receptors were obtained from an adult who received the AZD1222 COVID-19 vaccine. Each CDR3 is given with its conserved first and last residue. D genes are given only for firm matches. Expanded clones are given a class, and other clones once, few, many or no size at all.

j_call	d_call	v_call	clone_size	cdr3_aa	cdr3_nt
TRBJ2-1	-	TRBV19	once	CASRRVAAYNEQFF	TGTGCCAGCCGGCGGGTAGCGGCCTACAATGAGCAGTTCTTC
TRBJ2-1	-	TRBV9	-	CASSLTWENEYNEQFF	TGTGCCAGCAGCTTAACCTGGGAGAACGAATACAATGAGCAGTTCTTC
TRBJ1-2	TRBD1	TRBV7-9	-	CASSLRQGSYGYTF	TGTGCCAGCAGCTTGAGACAGGGTAGCTATGGCTACACCTTC
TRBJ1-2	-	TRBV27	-	CASSLSPQSYGYTF	TGTGCCAGCAGTTTGAGCCCACAGTCATACGGCTACACCTTC
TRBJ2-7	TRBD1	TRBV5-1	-	CASSGQGGYEQYF	TGCGCCAGCAGCGGACAGGGAGGCTACGAGCAGTACTTC
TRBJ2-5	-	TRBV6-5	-	CASNQQWQETQYF	TGTGCCAGCAACCAACAGTGGCAAGAGACCCAGTACTTC
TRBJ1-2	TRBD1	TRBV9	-	CASSTGTNYGYTF	TGTGCCAGCTCGACAGGGACCAACTATGGCTACACCTTC
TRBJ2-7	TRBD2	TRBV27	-	CASSFRIAGGGYEQYF	TGTGCCAGCAGTTTCCGGATAGCGGGAGGTGGCTACGAGCAGTACTTC
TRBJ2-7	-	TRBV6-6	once	CASSYSSSSYEQYF	TGTGCCAGCAGTTACTCAAGCAGCTCCTACGAGCAGTACTTC
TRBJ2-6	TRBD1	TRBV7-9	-	CASIRGPGQGAGANVLTF	TGTGCCAGCATCCGAGGTCCGGGACAGGGGGCTGGGGCCAACGTCCTGACTTTC